This entry lists 29 T cell receptor beta chains sequenced from one sample in a study of neurological immune-mediated disorders. Time point defined: longitudinal time-point 2. TCRdb passed the 5' RACE reads through MiXCR, listing each CDR3 protein once. The sample has some 100,000 distinct CDR3 sequences, less than 15% seen once. Sequenced material: PBMCs. The receptors shown here come from a female donor with HTLV-1-associated myelopathy (HAM/TSP).

Many counts were recorded for this clonotype. CDR3 in amino acids: CASSQVVGQSTQYF. The CDR3 coding sequence is TGTGCCAGCAGCCAAGTAGTAGGACAGAGCACGCAGTATTTT. The chain is built from TRBV3-1 and TRBJ2-3, with a possible D match to TRBD1 (6 bases). Trimming removed 1 base at V and 9 bases at J, with 14 bases between. Germline lookup yields CDR1 LGHDT and CDR2 YNNKEL (reference sequence). The CDR3 is 14 amino acids.

At least ten counts were recorded for this clonotype. The V and J genes are TRBV7-2 and TRBJ1-1; TRBD1 might be the D (5 bases). Germline-derived CDR1 and CDR2 are SGHTA and FQGNSA. There are 14 residues in the CDR3. Trimming removed 1 base from V and 1 base from J, with 7 bases in between. The CDR3 is CASSLDRSNTEAFF. CDR3 nucleotides: TGTGCCAGCAGCTTAGACAGGTCGAACACTGAAGCTTTCTTT.

V is TRBV27 and J is TRBJ2-3; D gene ambiguous. V gave up 1 base and J gave up 0 bases, with 5 bases separating them. The CDR3 sequence is 14 residues long. CDR1 and CDR2 (germline): MNHEY, SMNVEV (reference sequence). CDR3 region: CASSLFGSTDTQYF. CDR3 nucleotides: TGTGCCAGCAGTTTATTCGGGAGCACAGATACGCAGTATTTT.

This clonotype showed up many times. The CDR3 bases are TGTGCCAGCACACTCCCCGGGGGGGAGTACAATGAGCAGTTCTTC. Translation: CASTLPGGEYNEQFF. The chain is built from TRBV12-3 or TRBV12-4 and TRBJ2-1, with 8 positions matching TRBD2. This CDR3 has 15 residues. V shed 7 bases and J 4 bases; nucleotides not matched to a gene: 9.

This clonotype was observed many times. This rearrangement joins TRBV18 to TRBJ2-2; TRBD1 or TRBD2 may be the D gene (6 bases each). Germline V CDR1 and CDR2: KGHSH, LQKENI. V was cut by 0 bases and J by 5 bases, with 13 bases left in between. This CDR3 has 16 residues. The CDR3 loop reads CASSPPLGGRTGELFF. CDR3 bases: TGTGCCAGCTCACCACCGCTGGGGGGCCGAACCGGGGAGCTGTTTTTT.

The genes are TRBV20-1 and TRBJ2-7; unclear D gene. The CDR3 spans 12 residues. CDR1 is DFQATT, CDR2 SNEGSKA, per germline (reference sequence). Trimming took off 1 base at V and 3 bases at J, with 7 bases between the two ends. CDR3 residues: CSARGFGYEQYF. In DNA, the CDR3 is TGCAGTGCTAGAGGGTTCGGCTACGAGCAGTACTTC.

This clonotype was seen repeatedly, ten times or more. The genes are TRBV6-2 or TRBV6-3 and TRBJ1-2; 8 nucleotides agree with TRBD1. Unmatched junction bases numbered 12, after V lost 10 bases and J lost 8 bases. Germline loops: CDR1 MNHEY, CDR2 SVGEGT. This CDR3 spans 13 amino acids. The CDR3 here is CATLPQTGDGYTF. The CDR3 DNA follows: TGTGCCACCCTACCCCAGACAGGGGACGGCTACACCTTC.

Points on this clonotype: One end of the junction is discordant with germline, which a read error may explain. The chain joins TRBV24-1 to TRBJ2-3; D possibly uses TRBD1 or TRBD2 (6 bases each). The CDR3 sequence is 13 residues long. CDR1 and CDR2 (germline): KGHDR, SFDVKD. CDR3 residues: CVTKGGWADTRYF. The CDR3 DNA is TGTGTCACCAAGGGGGGATGGGCAGATACGCGGTATTTT.

Concerning this clonotype: This clone may be a read error of a much larger clone one base away. This chain links TRBV6-1 with TRBJ2-1; no clear D. Germline assignment: CDR1 MNHNS and CDR2 SASEGT. The CDR3 is 10 amino acids. The CDR3 loop is CASSEVEHFF. The CDR3 DNA reads TGTGCCAGCAGTGAAGTCGAGCATTTCTTC.

This chain connects TRBV14 to TRBJ2-3; 8 nucleotides agree with TRBD2. Unmatched junction bases numbered 12, after V lost 4 bases and J lost 0 bases. Germline CDR1 SGHDN, CDR2 FVKESK. The CDR3 is made up of 18 amino acids. The CDR3 protein is CASSPSGGSTYSTDTQYF. The CDR3 coding sequence is TGTGCCAGCAGCCCAAGCGGGGGATCTACTTATAGCACAGATACGCAGTATTTT. The full variable domain, in which reference TRBV14 and TRBJ2-3 provide the parts outside the CDR3, is EAGVTQFPSHSVIEKGQTVTLRCDPISGHDNLYWYRRVMGKEIKFLLHFVKESKQDESGMPNNRFLAERTGGTYSTLKVQPAELEDSGVYFCASSPSGGSTYSTDTQYFGPGTRLTVL.

There are many counts of this clonotype. The V and J genes are TRBV6-4 and TRBJ1-3; D remains ambiguous. CDR1 MRHNA and CDR2 SNTAGT come from the germline V gene. CDR3 length equals 16 residues. Trimming took 8 bases from V and 0 from J, leaving 17 bases between them. CDR3 DNA sequence: TGTGCCAGCCCTCAGGACGGCCTCCTCTCTGGAAACACCATATATTTT. Protein: CASPQDGLLSGNTIYF.

This clonotype was counted many times. CDR3 DNA sequence: TGTGCCATCGGATGGACAGGTGCCTCCTACGAGCAGTACTTC. This translates into CAIGWTGASYEQYF. The rearrangement links TRBV10-3 to TRBJ2-7; 7 nucleotides align to TRBD1. Per the germline V gene, CDR1 is ENHRY and CDR2 is SYGVKD. The length of the CDR3 is 14 residues. The V gene end was trimmed by 8 bases and the J gene end by 0 bases; junction bases not matched to a gene: 7.

About this clonotype: This clone may be a read error of a much larger clone one base away. This rearrangement joins TRBV5-1 to TRBJ2-1; D is undetermined. Per germline, CDR1 SGHRS and CDR2 YFSETQ. This CDR3 contains 15 residues. CDR3 sequence: CASSLAESSYNEQIF. DNA of the CDR3: TGCGCCAGCAGCTTGGCAGAGAGCTCCTACAATGAGCAGATCTTC. The full variable domain, rest sourced from reference TRBV5-1 and TRBJ2-1, is KAGVTQTPRYLIKTRGQQVTLSCSPISGHRSVSWYQQTPGQGLQFLFEYFSETQRNKGNFPGRFSGRQFSNSRSEMNVSTLELGDSALYLCASSLAESSYNEQIFGPGTRLTVL.

The V gene is TRBV5-1, the J gene TRBJ2-1; possible D gene TRBD1, 5 bases. The CDR3 spans 13 residues. Germline V CDR1 and CDR2: SGHRS, YFSETQ. Between the trimmed V and J ends, which lost 5 bases and 7 bases, there was a span of 13 bases. CDR3 loop: CASRIGRENEQFF. In nucleotides, the CDR3 is TGCGCCAGCAGAATTGGCAGGGAAAATGAGCAGTTCTTC. Full variable domain (missing parts from reference TRBV5-1 and TRBJ2-1): KAGVTQTPRYLIKTRGQQVTLSCSPISGHRSVSWYQQTPGQGLQFLFEYFSETQRNKGNFPGRFSGRQFSNSRSEMNVSTLELGDSALYLCASRIGRENEQFFGPGTRLTVL.

This clonotype has just one count. The genes are TRBV3-1 and TRBJ1-1; D perhaps matches TRBD1 (5 bases). Germline V gives CDR1 LGHDT, CDR2 YNNKEL (reference sequence). CDR3 length: 16 residues. Trimming stripped 1 base from V and 0 bases from J, with 12 bases between. The CDR3 region is CASSQAGSSMNTEAFF. The CDR3 DNA follows: TGTGCCAGCAGCCAAGCAGGGTCAAGCATGAACACTGAAGCTTTCTTT.

This sequence joins TRBV11-2 and TRBJ2-7; no firm D call. V lost 0 bases to trimming and J lost 7 bases, with 10 bases between them. The CDR3 totals 13 residues. Germline V gives CDR1 SGHAT, CDR2 FQNNGV. The CDR3 spells CASSLDPLREQYF. The DNA for the CDR3 is TGTGCCAGCAGCTTAGATCCCCTGAGGGAGCAGTACTTC.

The chain links TRBV12-3 or TRBV12-4 to TRBJ1-1; possible D gene TRBD1, 5 bases. The CDR3 is made up of 15 amino acids. V was shortened by 0 bases and J by 3 bases, with 11 bases between the two germline ends. The CDR3 spells CASSLAGVKDTEAFF. CDR3 coding DNA: TGTGCCAGCAGTTTAGCAGGGGTAAAGGACACTGAAGCTTTCTTT.

This clonotype appeared many times. The J gene is TRBJ2-7, the V gene TRBV2; tentatively, D is TRBD2 (5 bases). With 7 bases removed from V and 2 bases from J, the gap between germline ends came to 12 bases. Germline assignment: CDR1 SNHLY and CDR2 FYNNEI. The CDR3 has 13 residues. The CDR3 sequence: CASKRAAPYEQYF. DNA for the CDR3: TGTGCCAGCAAGAGGGCGGCTCCCTACGAGCAGTACTTC.

This clonotype was recorded many times. The rearrangement links TRBV2 to TRBJ1-5, with no clear D. CDR1 is SNHLY, CDR2 FYNNEI, per germline. This CDR3 spans 14 amino acids. V shed 3 bases and J shed 3 bases, with 9 bases lying between them. Written as DNA, the CDR3 is TGTGCCAGCAGTGACGTATCCCCCAATCAGCCCCAGCATTTT. Protein: CASSDVSPNQPQHF.

In this sample, this clonotype turned up a few times. This rearrangement joins TRBV18 to TRBJ2-5, with 7 bases fitting TRBD1. J lost 5 bases, V lost 4 bases, and 7 bases had no gene match. This CDR3 has 14 residues. The germline CDR1 and CDR2 sequences are KGHSH and LQKENI. In nucleotides, the CDR3 is TGTGCCAGCTCACAGGAGGACAGGAGGGAGACCCAGTACTTC. As protein: CASSQEDRRETQYF.

This clonotype appeared many times. The rearrangement joins TRBV28 to TRBJ2-5; 10 nucleotides match TRBD1. J gave up 3 bases and V 6 bases, and 1 base lay outside the gene matches. The CDR3 sequence is 13 residues long. Germline CDR1 and CDR2: MDHEN and SYDVKM. The DNA of the CDR3 is TGTGCCAGCAGCGGACAGGGGGAAGAGACCCAGTACTTC. This codes for CASSGQGEETQYF.

This clonotype turned up a few times. V and J are TRBV11-3 and TRBJ2-3; D gene uncertain. Germline V gene lookup returns CDR1 SGHNT and CDR2 YENEEA. V lost 5 bases, J lost 1 base, and 10 bases lay in between. The CDR3 covers 14 residues. CDR3 sequence reads: CASSAGRGTDTQYF. CDR3 sequence (DNA): TGTGCCAGCAGCGCCGGACGAGGCACAGATACGCAGTATTTT.

This clonotype was seen repeatedly, ten times or more. The chain couples TRBV5-1 to TRBJ2-2; tentative D call: TRBD1 (5 bases). Trimming stripped 4 bases from V and 0 bases from J, with 10 bases between. Per the germline V gene, CDR1 is SGHRS and CDR2 is YFSETQ. This CDR3 contains 15 residues. CDR3 residues: CASSPQGANTGELFF. The CDR3 DNA sequence: TGCGCCAGCAGCCCGCAGGGCGCGAACACCGGGGAGCTGTTTTTT.

The V call is TRBV6-1, the J call TRBJ1-2; no clear D. Trimming stripped 3 bases from V and 3 bases from J, with 8 bases between. The V gene's germline CDR1 is MNHNS and CDR2 SASEGT. The CDR3 consists of 13 residues. As DNA, the CDR3 is TGTGCCAGCAGTGAGGCTGGGGACTATGGCTACACCTTC. Its translation is CASSEAGDYGYTF.

This clonotype has at least ten counts. V gene TRBV6-5 combines with J gene TRBJ1-5, with unresolved D. This CDR3 region has 13 residues. Per germline, CDR1 MNHEY and CDR2 SVGAGI. The V end was cut by 4 bases, the J end by 4 bases, with 8 bases between. The CDR3 is CASSLTQNQPQHF. CDR3 DNA sequence: TGTGCCAGCAGTTTAACGCAGAATCAGCCCCAGCATTTT.

This clonotype was seen many times. The chain employs TRBV7-9 and TRBJ2-2; 13 bases match TRBD2. CDR1 SEHNR and CDR2 FQNEAQ come from the germline V gene (reference sequence). After removal of 5 bases from V and 8 bases from J, the junction contained 20 bases not matched to a gene. The CDR3 covers 20 residues. The CDR3 is CASSATTGTSGDVTRGELFF. The CDR3 DNA follows: TGTGCCAGCAGCGCGACAACCGGGACTAGCGGGGACGTTACCCGAGGGGAGCTGTTTTTT.

The rearrangement uses TRBV20-1 and TRBJ2-1; D possibly corresponds to TRBD2 (6 bases). The CDR3 extends over 15 amino acids. Germline V gene data show CDR1 as DFQATT and CDR2 as SNEGSKA (reference sequence). CDR3 amino acids: CCVGGLQVPYNEQFF. CDR3 sequence (DNA): TGCTGTGTTGGAGGGTTACAGGTGCCTTACAATGAGCAGTTCTTC.

This clonotype was observed many times. V and J are TRBV28 and TRBJ2-3; D possibly matches TRBD1 or TRBD2 (5 bases each). V gave up 3 bases and J gave up 1 base, with 11 bases separating them. The CDR3 length is 15 residues. Germline lookup yields CDR1 MDHEN and CDR2 SYDVKM. Here the CDR3 DNA reads TGTGCCAGCAGTTTGTTTGGGGGAGGCACAGATACGCAGTATTTT. It translates to CASSLFGGGTDTQYF.

This clonotype was counted at least ten times. The rearrangement joins TRBV6-1 to TRBJ2-1; TRBD2 is a possible D gene (6 bases). The CDR3 loop spans 18 amino acids. Germline V gives CDR1 MNHNS, CDR2 SASEGT. Trimming pared 6 bases from V and 8 bases from J, leaving 29 bases between. The CDR3 DNA reads as TGTGCCAGCAGCCGAGGTTTAGGAGGGGAGCCACCTGTTCATGAGCAGTTCTTC. This translates into CASSRGLGGEPPVHEQFF.